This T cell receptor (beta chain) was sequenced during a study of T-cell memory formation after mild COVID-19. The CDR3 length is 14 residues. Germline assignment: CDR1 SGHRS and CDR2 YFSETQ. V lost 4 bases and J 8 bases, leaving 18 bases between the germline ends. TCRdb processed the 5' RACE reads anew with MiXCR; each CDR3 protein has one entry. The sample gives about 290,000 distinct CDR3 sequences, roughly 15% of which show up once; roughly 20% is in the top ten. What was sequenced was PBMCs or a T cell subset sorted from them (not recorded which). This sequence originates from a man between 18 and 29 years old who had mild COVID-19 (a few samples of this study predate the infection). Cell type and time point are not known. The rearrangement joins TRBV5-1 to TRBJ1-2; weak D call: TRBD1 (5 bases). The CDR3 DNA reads TGCGCCAGCAGCGGGGGGGTCAATGCCCTCGGCTACACCTTC. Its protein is CASSGGVNALGYTF. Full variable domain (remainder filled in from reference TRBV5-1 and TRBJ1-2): KAGVTQTPRYLIKTRGQQVTLSCSPISGHRSVSWYQQTPGQGLQFLFEYFSETQRNKGNFPGRFSGRQFSNSRSEMNVSTLELGDSALYLCASSGGVNALGYTFGSGTRLTVV.